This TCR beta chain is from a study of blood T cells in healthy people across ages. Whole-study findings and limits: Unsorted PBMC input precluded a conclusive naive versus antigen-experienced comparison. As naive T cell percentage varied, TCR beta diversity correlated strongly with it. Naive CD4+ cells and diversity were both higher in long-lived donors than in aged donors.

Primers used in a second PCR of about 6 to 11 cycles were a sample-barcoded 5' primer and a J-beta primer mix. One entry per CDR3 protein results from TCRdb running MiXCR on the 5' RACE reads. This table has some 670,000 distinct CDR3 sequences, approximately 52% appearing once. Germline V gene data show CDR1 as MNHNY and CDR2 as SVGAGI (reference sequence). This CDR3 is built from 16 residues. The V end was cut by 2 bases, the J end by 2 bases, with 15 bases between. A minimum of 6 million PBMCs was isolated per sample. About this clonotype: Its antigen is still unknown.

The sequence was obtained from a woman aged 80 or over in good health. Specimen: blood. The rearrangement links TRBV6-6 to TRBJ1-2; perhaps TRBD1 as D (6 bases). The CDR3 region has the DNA TGTGCCAGCAGTTACCCGACAGGAGCGCTCAACTATGGCTACACCTTC. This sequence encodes CASSYPTGALNYGYTF.